What follows are 2 T cell receptor beta chains derived from one specimen sequenced in a study of shared clonotypes between healthy human individuals. Method: immunoSEQ multiplex PCR; TCRdb's copy keeps in-frame clones and lacks some. Seen here are about 1 million clones, roughly 80% observed once, and the top ten hold roughly 1.4%. The sequenced material came from memory CD4+ T cells sorted from blood. Subset given: CD45RA-negative fraction. These receptors all stem from a man aged 18 to 29 in good health.

The chain's CDR3 is CASSLSQGRITF. In nucleotides, the CDR3 is TGTGCCAGCAGCCTGTCGCAGGGTAGAATCACCTTC. This chain connects TRBV7-9 to TRBJ1-2; a possible D gene is TRBD1 (5 bases). CDR1 and CDR2 (germline): SEHNR, FQNEAQ (reference sequence). The germline V and J ends were trimmed by 5 bases and 13 bases, with 17 bases remaining between them. The CDR3 sequence is 12 residues long.

The CDR3 DNA is TGTGCCAGCAGTGCCCTCTACGGGACGGGGACCTACGAGCAGTACTTC. Its protein is CASSALYGTGTYEQYF. The rearrangement joins TRBV5-8 to TRBJ2-7; D might be TRBD1 or TRBD2, each matching 5 bases. V lost 5 bases, J lost 2 bases, and 20 bases lay in between. Germline CDR1 and CDR2: SGHTS and YDEGEE. This CDR3 is built from 16 residues.